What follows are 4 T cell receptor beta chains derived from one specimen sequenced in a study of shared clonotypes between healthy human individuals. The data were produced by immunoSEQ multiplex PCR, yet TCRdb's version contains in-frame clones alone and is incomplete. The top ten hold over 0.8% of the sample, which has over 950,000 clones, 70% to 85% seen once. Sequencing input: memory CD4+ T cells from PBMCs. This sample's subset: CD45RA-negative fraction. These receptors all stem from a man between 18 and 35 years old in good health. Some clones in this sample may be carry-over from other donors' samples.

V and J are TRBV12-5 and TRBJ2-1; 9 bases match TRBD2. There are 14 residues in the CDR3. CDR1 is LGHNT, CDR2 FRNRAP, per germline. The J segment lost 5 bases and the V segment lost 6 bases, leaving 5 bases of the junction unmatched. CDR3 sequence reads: CASGGAGGHNEQFF. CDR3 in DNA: TGTGCTAGTGGAGGAGCGGGAGGTCACAATGAGCAGTTCTTC.

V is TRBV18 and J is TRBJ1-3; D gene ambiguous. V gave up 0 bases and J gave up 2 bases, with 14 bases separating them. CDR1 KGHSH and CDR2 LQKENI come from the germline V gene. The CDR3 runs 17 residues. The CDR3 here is CASSPPGGSHTGNTIYF. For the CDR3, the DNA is TGTGCCAGCTCACCACCTGGCGGGAGTCATACTGGAAACACCATATATTTT.

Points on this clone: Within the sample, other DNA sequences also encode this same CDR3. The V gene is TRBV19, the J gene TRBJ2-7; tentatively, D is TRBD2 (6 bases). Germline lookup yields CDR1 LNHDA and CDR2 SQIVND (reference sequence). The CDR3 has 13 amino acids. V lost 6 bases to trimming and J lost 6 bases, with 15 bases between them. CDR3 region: CASSPGPGGEQYF. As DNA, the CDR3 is TGTGCCAGTAGCCCGGGCCCCGGGGGCGAGCAGTACTTC.

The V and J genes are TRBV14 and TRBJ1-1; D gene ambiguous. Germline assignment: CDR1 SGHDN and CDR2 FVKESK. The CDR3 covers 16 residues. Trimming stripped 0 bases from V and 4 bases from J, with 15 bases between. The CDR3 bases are TGTGCCAGCAGCCAAGATATAATATTCCGGGGCACTGAAGCTTTCTTT. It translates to CASSQDIIFRGTEAFF.